This TCR beta chain was observed in a study of blood T cell repertoires in COVID-19. The CDR3 extends over 17 amino acids. CDR1 and CDR2 from the germline V gene are KGHSH and LQKENI. Trimming shortened V by 0 bases and J by 5 bases, and 18 bases separated the two germline ends. Profiling relied on immunoSEQ multiplex PCR, and the TCRdb table lists in-frame clones only, not all of them. The sample includes a few hundred thousand clones, 75% to 90% of them seen just once. The specimen sequenced was PBMCs or T cells enriched from blood (not recorded which). The V and J genes are TRBV18 and TRBJ2-3; D is possibly TRBD2 (5 bases). The sequence was collected from a woman aged 45-59 years who had recovered from COVID-19. CDR3 bases: TGTGCCAGCTCACCACCAGTCCGACTAACCCTTCTAGATACGCAGTATTTT. Translating it yields CASSPPVRLTLLDTQYF. Full variable domain (outside the CDR3, taken from reference TRBV18 and TRBJ2-3): NAGVMQNPRHLVRRRGQEARLRCSPMKGHSHVYWYRQLPEEGLKFMVYLQKENIIDESGMPKERFSAEFPKEGPSILRIQQVVRGDSAAYFCASSPPVRLTLLDTQYFGPGTRLTVL.